This T cell receptor (beta chain) stems from a study of shared clonotypes between healthy human individuals. With ten immunoSEQ deep assay plates, unsorted PBMC DNA underwent sequencing. Sequenced by immunoSEQ multiplex PCR; TCRdb stores in-frame clones only, minus some. The sample contains over 400,000 clones, over 70% of which appear only once. All donors were healthy HIV-negative adults lacking recent acute infections or vaccinations. The V and J ends lost 5 bases and 6 bases, in that order; junction bases with no gene match: 8. The CDR3 totals 15 residues. Germline lookup yields CDR1 MDHEN and CDR2 SYDVKM.

The receptor's source is a woman in her thirties or forties in good health. Some clones in this sample may be carry-over from other donors' samples. Sequencing was carried out using PBMCs. The rearrangement joins TRBV28 to TRBJ2-3; 10 nucleotides align to TRBD1. CDR3 coding DNA: TGTGCCAGCAGTCCGGGAGGGACAGGGGCGGATACGCAGTATTTT. Its protein is CASSPGGTGADTQYF.